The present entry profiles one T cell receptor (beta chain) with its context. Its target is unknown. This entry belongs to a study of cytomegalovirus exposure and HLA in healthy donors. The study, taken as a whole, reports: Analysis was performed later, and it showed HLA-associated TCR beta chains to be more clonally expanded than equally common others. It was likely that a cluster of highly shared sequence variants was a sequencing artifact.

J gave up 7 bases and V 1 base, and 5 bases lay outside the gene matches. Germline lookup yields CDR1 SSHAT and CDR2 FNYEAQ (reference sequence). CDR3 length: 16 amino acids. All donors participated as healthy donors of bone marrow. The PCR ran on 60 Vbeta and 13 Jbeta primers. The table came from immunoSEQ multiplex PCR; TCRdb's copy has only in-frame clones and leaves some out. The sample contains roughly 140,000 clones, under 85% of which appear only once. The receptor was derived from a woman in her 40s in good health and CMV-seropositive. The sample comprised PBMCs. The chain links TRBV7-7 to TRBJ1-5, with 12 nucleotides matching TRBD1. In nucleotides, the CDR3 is TGTGCCAGCAGCTTAGGGGGACAGGGGGCCTGGCAGCCCCAGCATTTT. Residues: CASSLGGQGAWQPQHF. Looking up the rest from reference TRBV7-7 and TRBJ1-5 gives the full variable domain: GAGVSQSPRYKVTKRGQDVTLRCDPISSHATLYWYQQALGQGPEFLTYFNYEAQPDKSGLPSDRFSAERPEGSISTLTIQRTEQRDSAMYRCASSLGGQGAWQPQHFGDGTRLSIL.